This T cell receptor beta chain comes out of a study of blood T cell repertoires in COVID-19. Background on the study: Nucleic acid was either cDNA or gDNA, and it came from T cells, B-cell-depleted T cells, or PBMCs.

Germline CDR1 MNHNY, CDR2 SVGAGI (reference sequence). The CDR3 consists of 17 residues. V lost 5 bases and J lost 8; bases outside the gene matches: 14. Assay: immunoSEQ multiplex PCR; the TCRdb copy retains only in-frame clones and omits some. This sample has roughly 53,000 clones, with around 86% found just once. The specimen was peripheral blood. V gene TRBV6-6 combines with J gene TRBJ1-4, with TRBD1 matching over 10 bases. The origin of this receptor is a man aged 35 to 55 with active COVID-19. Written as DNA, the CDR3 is TGTGCCAGCAGTCCGCCCCCCGGACAGGGGGGTAAAGAAAAACTGTTTTTT. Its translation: CASSPPPGQGGKEKLFF.